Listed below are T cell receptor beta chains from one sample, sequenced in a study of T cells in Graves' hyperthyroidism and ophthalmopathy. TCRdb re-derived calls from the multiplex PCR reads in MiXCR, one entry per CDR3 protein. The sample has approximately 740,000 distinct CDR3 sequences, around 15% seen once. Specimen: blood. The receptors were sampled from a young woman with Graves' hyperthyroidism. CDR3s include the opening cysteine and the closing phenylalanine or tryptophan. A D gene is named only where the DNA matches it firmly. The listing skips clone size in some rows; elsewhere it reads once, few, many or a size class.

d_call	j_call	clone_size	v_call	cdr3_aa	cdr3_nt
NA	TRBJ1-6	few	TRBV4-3	CASSQDSPGSGNNSPLHF	TGCGCCAGCAGCCAAGATTCTCCGGGGAGCGGAAATAATTCACCCCTCCACTTT
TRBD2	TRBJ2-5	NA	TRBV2	CAKTSGSLETQYF	TGTGCCAAGACTAGCGGGAGTCTGGAGACCCAGTACTTC
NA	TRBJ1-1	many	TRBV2	CASSEVGVDAEAFF	TGTGCCAGCAGTGAAGTTGGGGTCGACGCTGAAGCTTTCTTT
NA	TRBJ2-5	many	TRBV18	CASSRAGTQETQYF	TGTGCCAGCTCACGAGCAGGGACCCAAGAGACCCAGTACTTC
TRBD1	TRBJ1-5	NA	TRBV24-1	CATSDRNGQGGNQPQHF	TGTGCCACCAGTGATCGAAATGGACAGGGAGGCAATCAGCCCCAGCATTTT
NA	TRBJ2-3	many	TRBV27	CASSPMGRETDTQYF	TGTGCCAGCAGCCCGATGGGACGGGAGACAGATACGCAGTATTTT
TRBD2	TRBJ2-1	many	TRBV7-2	CASSLGLAYNEQFF	TGTGCCAGCAGCCTAGGACTAGCTTACAATGAGCAGTTCTTC
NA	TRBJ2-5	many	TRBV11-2	CASSADRQETQYF	TGTGCCAGCAGTGCCGACAGACAAGAGACCCAGTACTTC
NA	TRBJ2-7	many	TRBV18	CASSPPLTYEQYF	TGTGCCAGCAGCCCCCCGCTGACCTACGAGCAGTACTTC
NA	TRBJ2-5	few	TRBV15	CATSRDPGGYQETQYF	TGTGCCACCAGCAGAGATCCGGGCGGCTACCAAGAGACCCAGTACTTC
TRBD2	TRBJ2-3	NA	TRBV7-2	CASSLMAGVAPDTQYF	TGTGCCAGCAGCTTAATGGCGGGAGTTGCCCCAGATACGCAGTATTTT
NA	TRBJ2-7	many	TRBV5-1	CASSLPSGEQYF	TGCGCCAGCAGCTTACCCTCAGGAGAGCAGTACTTC
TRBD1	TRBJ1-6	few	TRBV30	CAWTSGTGDSPLHF	TGTGCCTGGACCTCCGGGACAGGGGATTCACCCCTCCACTTT
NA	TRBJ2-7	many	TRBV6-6	CASSYSQLRGEQYF	TGTGCCAGCAGTTACTCTCAGCTACGAGGCGAGCAGTACTTC